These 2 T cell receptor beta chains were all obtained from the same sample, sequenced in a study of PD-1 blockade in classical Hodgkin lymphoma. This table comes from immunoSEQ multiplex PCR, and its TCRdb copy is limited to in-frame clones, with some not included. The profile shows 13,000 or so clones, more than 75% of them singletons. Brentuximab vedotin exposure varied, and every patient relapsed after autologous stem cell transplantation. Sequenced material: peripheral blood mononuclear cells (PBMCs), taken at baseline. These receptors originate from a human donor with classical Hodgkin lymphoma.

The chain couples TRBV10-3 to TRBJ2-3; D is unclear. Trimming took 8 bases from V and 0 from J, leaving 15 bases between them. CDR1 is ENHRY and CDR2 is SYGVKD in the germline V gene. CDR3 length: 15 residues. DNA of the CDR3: TGTGCCATCGGGATAAGACCTCCGAGCACAGATACGCAGTATTTT. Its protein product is CAIGIRPPSTDTQYF.

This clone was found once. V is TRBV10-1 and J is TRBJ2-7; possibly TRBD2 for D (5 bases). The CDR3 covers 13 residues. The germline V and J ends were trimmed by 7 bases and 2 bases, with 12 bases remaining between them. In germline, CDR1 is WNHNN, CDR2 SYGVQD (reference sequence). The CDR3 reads CASNNGETYEQYF. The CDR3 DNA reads TGCGCCAGCAACAACGGGGAAACCTACGAGCAGTACTTC.